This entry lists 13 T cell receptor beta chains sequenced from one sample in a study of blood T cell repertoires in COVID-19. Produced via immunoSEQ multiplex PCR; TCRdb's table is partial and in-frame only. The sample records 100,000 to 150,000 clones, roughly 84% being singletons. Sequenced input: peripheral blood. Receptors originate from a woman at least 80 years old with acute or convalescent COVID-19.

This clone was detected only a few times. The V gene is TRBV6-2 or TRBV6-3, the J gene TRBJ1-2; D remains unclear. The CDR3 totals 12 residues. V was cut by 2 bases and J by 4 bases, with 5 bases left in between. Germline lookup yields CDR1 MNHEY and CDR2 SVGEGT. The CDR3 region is CASSYPSYGYTF. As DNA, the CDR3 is TGTGCCAGCAGTTACCCCAGCTATGGCTACACCTTC.

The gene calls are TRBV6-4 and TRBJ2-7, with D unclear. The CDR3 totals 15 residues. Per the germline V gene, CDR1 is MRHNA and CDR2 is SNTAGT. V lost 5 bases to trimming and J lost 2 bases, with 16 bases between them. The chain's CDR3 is CASSTRINSPYEQYF. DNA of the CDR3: TGTGCCAGCAGTACCCGTATTAATAGTCCCTACGAGCAGTACTTC.

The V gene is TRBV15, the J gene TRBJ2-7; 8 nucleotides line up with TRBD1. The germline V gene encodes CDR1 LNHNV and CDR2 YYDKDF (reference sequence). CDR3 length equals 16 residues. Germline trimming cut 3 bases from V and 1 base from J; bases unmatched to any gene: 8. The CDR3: CATSSSQGARSYEQYF. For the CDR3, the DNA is TGTGCCACCAGCAGTAGTCAGGGGGCACGTTCCTACGAGCAGTACTTC.

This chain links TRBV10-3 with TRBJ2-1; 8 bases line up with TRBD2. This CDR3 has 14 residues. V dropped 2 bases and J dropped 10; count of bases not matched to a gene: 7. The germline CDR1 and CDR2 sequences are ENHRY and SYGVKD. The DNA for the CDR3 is TGTGCCATCAGTGAGGCGGGGACTAGTCGGGAGCAGTTCTTC. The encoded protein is CAISEAGTSREQFF.

CDR3: CASSLSLDISYEQYF. CDR3 DNA: TGTGCCAGCAGCTTAAGCCTGGACATCTCCTACGAGCAGTACTTC. This chain links TRBV7-2 with TRBJ2-7; maybe TRBD1 (5 bases). The ends were cut back, 2 bases at V and 0 bases at J, with 11 bases in the middle. Per germline, CDR1 SGHTA and CDR2 FQGNSA. This CDR3 region has 15 residues. The variable domain in full, with the rest retrieved from reference TRBV7-2 and TRBJ2-7, is GAGVSQSPSNKVTEKGKDVELRCDPISGHTALYWYRQSLGQGLEFLIYFQGNSAPDKSGLPSDRFSAERTGGSVSTLTIQRTQQEDSAVYLCASSLSLDISYEQYFGPGTRLTVT.

For the CDR3, the DNA is TGTGCCAGCAGCCCCTTCCCCCGCGGGAGGGCCCTCAATGAGCAGTTCTTC. This translates into CASSPFPRGRALNEQFF. The rearrangement links TRBV11-3 to TRBJ2-1; 9 bases match TRBD2. V gave up 5 bases and J gave up 6 bases; unmatched junction bases: 14. Germline assignment: CDR1 SGHNT and CDR2 YENEEA. The CDR3 consists of 17 residues.

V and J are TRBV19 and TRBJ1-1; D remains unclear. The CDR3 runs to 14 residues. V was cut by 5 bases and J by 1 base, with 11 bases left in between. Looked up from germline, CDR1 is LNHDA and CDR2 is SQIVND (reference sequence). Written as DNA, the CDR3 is TGTGCCAGTAGTCCCGGACTTCCGAACACTGAAGCTTTCTTT. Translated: CASSPGLPNTEAFF.

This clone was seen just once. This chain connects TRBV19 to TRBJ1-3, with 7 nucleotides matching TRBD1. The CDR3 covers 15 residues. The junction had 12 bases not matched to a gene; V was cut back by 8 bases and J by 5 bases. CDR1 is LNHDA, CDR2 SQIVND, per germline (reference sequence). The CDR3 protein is CASQDRRRGRNTIYF. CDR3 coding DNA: TGTGCCAGTCAGGACAGGCGACGAGGGAGAAACACCATATATTTT. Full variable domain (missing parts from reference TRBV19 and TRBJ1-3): DGGITQSPKYLFRKEGQNVTLSCEQNLNHDAMYWYRQDPGQGLRLIYYSQIVNDFQKGDIAEGYSVSREKKESFPLTVTSAQKNPTAFYLCASQDRRRGRNTIYFGEGSWLTVV.

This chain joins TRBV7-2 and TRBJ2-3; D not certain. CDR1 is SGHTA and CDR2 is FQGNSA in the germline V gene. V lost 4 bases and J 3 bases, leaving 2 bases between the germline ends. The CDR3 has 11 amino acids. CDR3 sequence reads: CASSSTDTQYF. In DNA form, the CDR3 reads TGTGCCAGCAGCTCGACAGATACGCAGTATTTT.

CDR3 DNA: TGTGCCAGCAGCGTAGGCGGGGGCGGAGCGAGCTCCTACGAGCAGTACTTC. Protein: CASSVGGGGASSYEQYF. The chain is built from TRBV9 and TRBJ2-7, with D possibly matching TRBD2 (7 bases). This CDR3 has 17 amino acids. The germline V gene encodes CDR1 SGDLS and CDR2 YYNGEE. V dropped 0 bases and J dropped 0 bases, with 16 bases sitting between them.

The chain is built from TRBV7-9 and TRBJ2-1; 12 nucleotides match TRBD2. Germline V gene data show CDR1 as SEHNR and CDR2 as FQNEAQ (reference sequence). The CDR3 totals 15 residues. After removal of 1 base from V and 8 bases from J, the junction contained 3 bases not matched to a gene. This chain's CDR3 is CASSLGTSGIDEQFF. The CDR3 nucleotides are TGTGCCAGCAGCTTAGGGACTAGCGGGATTGATGAGCAGTTCTTC.

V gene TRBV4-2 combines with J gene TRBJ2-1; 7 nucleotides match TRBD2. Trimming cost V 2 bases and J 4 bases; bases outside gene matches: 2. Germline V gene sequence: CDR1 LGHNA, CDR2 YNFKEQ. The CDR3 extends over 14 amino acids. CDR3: CASSQNGGYNEQFF. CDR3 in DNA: TGTGCCAGCAGCCAAAACGGGGGGTACAATGAGCAGTTCTTC.

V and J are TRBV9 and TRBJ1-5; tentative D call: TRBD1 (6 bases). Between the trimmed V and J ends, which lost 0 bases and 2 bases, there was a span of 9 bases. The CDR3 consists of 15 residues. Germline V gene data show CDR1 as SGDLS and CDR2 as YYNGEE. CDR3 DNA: TGTGCCAGCAGCGTAGGGACAGTCGGCAATCAGCCCCAGCATTTT. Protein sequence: CASSVGTVGNQPQHF.